Listed below are T cell receptor beta chains from one sample, sequenced in a study of blood T cell repertoires in COVID-19. This table comes from immunoSEQ multiplex PCR, and its TCRdb copy is limited to in-frame clones, with some not included. The data hold about 180,000 clones, with more than 80% observed a single time. The sample was PBMCs or T cells enriched from blood (not recorded which). Every receptor here comes from a man in his forties who had recovered from COVID-19. The CDR3 runs from the conserved cysteine through the conserved F or W. The order of the fields is V gene, J gene, clone size, D gene, CDR3 DNA, CDR3 protein. A D gene is named only where the DNA matches it firmly. For some rows the clone size is stated as once, few or many, or as a class when expanded; others skip it.

V gene: TRBV19
J gene: TRBJ2-7
clone size: once
D gene: -
CDR3 DNA: TGTGCCAGTAGTATAGGCCCGCAGGGGTCCTACGAGCAGTACTTC
CDR3 protein: CASSIGPQGSYEQYF

V gene: TRBV27
J gene: TRBJ2-7
clone size: -
D gene: TRBD1
CDR3 DNA: TGTGCCAGCAGTCCACGACAGGGAAACGTGTACGAGCAGTACTTC
CDR3 protein: CASSPRQGNVYEQYF

V gene: TRBV12-3/TRBV12-4
J gene: TRBJ1-1
clone size: -
D gene: -
CDR3 DNA: TGTGCCAGCAGTTTTGGCCAGAACACTGAAGCTTTCTTT
CDR3 protein: CASSFGQNTEAFF

V gene: TRBV11-2
J gene: TRBJ1-3
clone size: -
D gene: TRBD1
CDR3 DNA: TGTGCCAGCAGCTTAAGACCCCAGGGGGCTGTTGGAAACACCATATATTTT
CDR3 protein: CASSLRPQGAVGNTIYF

V gene: TRBV27
J gene: TRBJ2-6
clone size: -
D gene: -
CDR3 DNA: TGTGCCAGCAGTTTTCGGGACACCACTCGCTCTGGGGCCAACGTCCTGACTTTC
CDR3 protein: CASSFRDTTRSGANVLTF

V gene: TRBV5-1
J gene: TRBJ2-7
clone size: -
D gene: TRBD1
CDR3 DNA: TGCGCCAGCAGCTGGAGGTGGGGACAGGGGGTCGCCTACGAGCAGTACTTC
CDR3 protein: CASSWRWGQGVAYEQYF

V gene: TRBV7-8
J gene: TRBJ2-1
clone size: -
D gene: -
CDR3 DNA: TGTGCCAGCAACTCGGAGGCACTCCCCTACAATGAGCAGTTCTTC
CDR3 protein: CASNSEALPYNEQFF

V gene: TRBV11-2
J gene: TRBJ2-5
clone size: -
D gene: -
CDR3 DNA: TGTGCCAGCAGCTTAGGGCGGGATCAGATGTACCAAGAGACCCAGTACTTC
CDR3 protein: CASSLGRDQMYQETQYF

V gene: TRBV21-1
J gene: TRBJ2-5
clone size: once
D gene: -
CDR3 DNA: TGTGCCAGCGATTCGACAGGGGTCGGTGAGACCCAGTACTTC
CDR3 protein: CASDSTGVGETQYF

V gene: TRBV12-3/TRBV12-4
J gene: TRBJ2-3
clone size: -
D gene: -
CDR3 DNA: TGTGCCAGCAGTTTCGGCAGGGCAGATACGCAGTATTTT
CDR3 protein: CASSFGRADTQYF

V gene: TRBV19
J gene: TRBJ1-5
clone size: few
D gene: TRBD1
CDR3 DNA: TGTGCCAGTAGAGACAGGGTGAATCAGCCCCAGCATTTT
CDR3 protein: CASRDRVNQPQHF

V gene: TRBV6-2/TRBV6-3
J gene: TRBJ2-7
clone size: once
D gene: -
CDR3 DNA: TGTGCCAGCACCCCCCGAAGCAGGCCTTCCTACGAGCAGTACTTC
CDR3 protein: CASTPRSRPSYEQYF

V gene: TRBV2
J gene: TRBJ1-4
clone size: -
D gene: -
CDR3 DNA: TGTGCCAGCAGTAATCCCGTGAAACTGTTTTTT
CDR3 protein: CASSNPVKLFF

V gene: TRBV7-8
J gene: TRBJ1-3
clone size: -
D gene: -
CDR3 DNA: TGTGCCAGCAGTCCAATCCCCGGGGCTGGAAACACCATATATTTT
CDR3 protein: CASSPIPGAGNTIYF

V gene: TRBV9
J gene: TRBJ2-3
clone size: few
D gene: TRBD1
CDR3 DNA: TGTGCCAGCAGCGCCCTGACAGGGATTGGCACAGATACGCAGTATTTT
CDR3 protein: CASSALTGIGTDTQYF

V gene: TRBV5-1
J gene: TRBJ1-1
clone size: -
D gene: -
CDR3 DNA: TGCGCCAGCAGCACGGGACACAACACTGAAGCTTTCTTT
CDR3 protein: CASSTGHNTEAFF

V gene: TRBV2
J gene: TRBJ2-5
clone size: -
D gene: TRBD2
CDR3 DNA: TGTGCCAGCAGTGGGACTAGCGGGTACCAAGAGACCCAGTACTTC
CDR3 protein: CASSGTSGYQETQYF

V gene: TRBV19
J gene: TRBJ2-7
clone size: -
D gene: TRBD2
CDR3 DNA: TGTGCCAGTAGGACTAGCGGGAGCTCCTACGAGCAGTACTTC
CDR3 protein: CASRTSGSSYEQYF

V gene: TRBV6-4
J gene: TRBJ2-1
clone size: -
D gene: TRBD1
CDR3 DNA: TGTGCCAGCCGCCCCGAACAGGGGGCTGGTGAGCAGTTCTTC
CDR3 protein: CASRPEQGAGEQFF

V gene: TRBV10-2
J gene: TRBJ2-7
clone size: once
D gene: TRBD2
CDR3 DNA: TGCGCCAGCAGACCGGGACTAGCGGCTGTTTACGAGCAGTACTTC
CDR3 protein: CASRPGLAAVYEQYF

V gene: TRBV2
J gene: TRBJ1-1
clone size: -
D gene: -
CDR3 DNA: TGTGCCAGCAGTGAGGACGGGGGGCGAGTCACTGAAGCTTTCTTT
CDR3 protein: CASSEDGGRVTEAFF

V gene: TRBV29-1
J gene: TRBJ2-7
clone size: -
D gene: TRBD2
CDR3 DNA: TGCAGCGCCGAAGCGGGGTCCTACGAGCAGTACTTC
CDR3 protein: CSAEAGSYEQYF

V gene: TRBV30
J gene: TRBJ1-3
clone size: -
D gene: -
CDR3 DNA: TGTGCCTGGAGTGTATCAACGCGGGGAAACACCATATATTTT
CDR3 protein: CAWSVSTRGNTIYF

V gene: TRBV2
J gene: TRBJ1-3
clone size: -
D gene: -
CDR3 DNA: TGTGCCAGCAGTGCCGCCAGCTCTGGAAACACCATATATTTT
CDR3 protein: CASSAASSGNTIYF

V gene: TRBV28
J gene: TRBJ2-6
clone size: -
D gene: TRBD1
CDR3 DNA: TGTGCCAGCAGACCGGTCGGGACAGGGCTCTCTGGGGCCAACGTCCTGACTTTC
CDR3 protein: CASRPVGTGLSGANVLTF

V gene: TRBV3-1/TRBV3-2
J gene: TRBJ1-3
clone size: -
D gene: -
CDR3 DNA: TGTGCCAGCAGCCAAGAATATCCAGGAAACTCTGGAAACACCATATATTTT
CDR3 protein: CASSQEYPGNSGNTIYF

V gene: TRBV4-1
J gene: TRBJ1-1
clone size: -
D gene: -
CDR3 DNA: TGCGCCAGCAGCCAAGAGACTCCCGACAGGAGGAGTGAAGCTTTCTTT
CDR3 protein: CASSQETPDRRSEAFF

V gene: TRBV4-1
J gene: TRBJ2-2
clone size: -
D gene: -
CDR3 DNA: TGCGCCAGCAGCCAAGGGGACATTCCGAAGGAGCTGTTTTTT
CDR3 protein: CASSQGDIPKELFF

V gene: TRBV12-5
J gene: TRBJ1-5
clone size: -
D gene: -
CDR3 DNA: TGTGCTAGTGGACCCGACAGACTGAATAGCAATCAGCCCCAGCATTTT
CDR3 protein: CASGPDRLNSNQPQHF

V gene: TRBV19
J gene: TRBJ1-5
clone size: -
D gene: TRBD1
CDR3 DNA: TGTGCCAGTAGTAACCAGGGGGCGGGTCAGCCCCAGCATTTT
CDR3 protein: CASSNQGAGQPQHF

V gene: TRBV5-6
J gene: TRBJ1-2
clone size: -
D gene: TRBD1
CDR3 DNA: TGTGCCAGCAGCTCCGGACAGGGGGGTTTTTGGTATGGCTACACCTTC
CDR3 protein: CASSSGQGGFWYGYTF

V gene: TRBV28
J gene: TRBJ2-1
clone size: -
D gene: TRBD2
CDR3 DNA: TGTGCCAGCAGTACCTCGGGAGGGGCCTACAATGAGCAGTTCTTC
CDR3 protein: CASSTSGGAYNEQFF

V gene: TRBV11-2
J gene: TRBJ2-1
clone size: -
D gene: -
CDR3 DNA: TGTGCCAGCAGCTTGGGCCTAGCTTCCAATGAGCAGTTCTTC
CDR3 protein: CASSLGLASNEQFF

V gene: TRBV12-5
J gene: TRBJ2-3
clone size: -
D gene: TRBD2
CDR3 DNA: TGTGCTAGTGGTTTGGTTCTAGCGGGAGTATCTACGCAGTATTTT
CDR3 protein: CASGLVLAGVSTQYF

V gene: TRBV11-2
J gene: TRBJ1-6
clone size: -
D gene: -
CDR3 DNA: TGTGCCAGCAGCTTACAGCAGGGTGGGAATTCACCCCTCCACTTT
CDR3 protein: CASSLQQGGNSPLHF

V gene: TRBV5-5
J gene: TRBJ2-5
clone size: -
D gene: -
CDR3 DNA: TGTGCCAGCAGCTCGCAAGAGACCCAGTACTTC
CDR3 protein: CASSSQETQYF

V gene: TRBV19
J gene: TRBJ1-5
clone size: few
D gene: -
CDR3 DNA: TGTGCCAGTAGTCCGAGGCAGGGTTGGAATCAGCCCCAGCATTTT
CDR3 protein: CASSPRQGWNQPQHF

V gene: TRBV7-6
J gene: TRBJ1-2
clone size: -
D gene: -
CDR3 DNA: TGTGCCAGCAGCCCCGTCGGGGGGCAGGACTATGGCTACACCTTC
CDR3 protein: CASSPVGGQDYGYTF

V gene: TRBV19
J gene: TRBJ1-6
clone size: once
D gene: -
CDR3 DNA: TGTGCCAGTAGTATAGACACAGGTGGATGGCCTTCACCCCTCCACTTT
CDR3 protein: CASSIDTGGWPSPLHF

V gene: TRBV28
J gene: TRBJ1-5
clone size: -
D gene: TRBD1
CDR3 DNA: TGTGCCAGCAGTCTCCGACAGGGTCTTGGTGGAAATCAGCCCCAGCATTTT
CDR3 protein: CASSLRQGLGGNQPQHF

V gene: TRBV27
J gene: TRBJ1-6
clone size: -
D gene: -
CDR3 DNA: TGTGCCAGCAGTTTAGGGCAAACTAATTCACCCCTCCACTTT
CDR3 protein: CASSLGQTNSPLHF

V gene: TRBV5-1
J gene: TRBJ2-5
clone size: -
D gene: -
CDR3 DNA: TGCGCCAGCAGCCTCCCTCGGACCCAGTACTTC
CDR3 protein: CASSLPRTQYF

V gene: TRBV30
J gene: TRBJ2-5
clone size: -
D gene: -
CDR3 DNA: TGTGCCTCAACCACTAGGGGACTAGAGACCCAGTACTTC
CDR3 protein: CASTTRGLETQYF

V gene: TRBV11-2
J gene: TRBJ2-2
clone size: -
D gene: -
CDR3 DNA: TGTGCCAGCAGCTTAGAGAGTAGTCCGAACACCGGGGAGCTGTTTTTT
CDR3 protein: CASSLESSPNTGELFF

V gene: TRBV2
J gene: TRBJ2-3
clone size: -
D gene: -
CDR3 DNA: TGTGCCAGCAAGAAGACAGTCGGCCTTACAGATACGCAGTATTTT
CDR3 protein: CASKKTVGLTDTQYF

V gene: TRBV6-5
J gene: TRBJ1-2
clone size: -
D gene: -
CDR3 DNA: TGTGCCAGCAGCCCCCAGGGGCCTTCCTATGGCTACACCTTC
CDR3 protein: CASSPQGPSYGYTF

V gene: TRBV7-2
J gene: TRBJ1-6
clone size: -
D gene: -
CDR3 DNA: TGTGCCAGCAGGAACAGGGTGGGGAATTCACCCCTCCACTTT
CDR3 protein: CASRNRVGNSPLHF

V gene: TRBV2
J gene: TRBJ1-2
clone size: -
D gene: TRBD1
CDR3 DNA: TGTGCCAGCAGAGAGGGGGCAGGGCATGGCTACACCTTC
CDR3 protein: CASREGAGHGYTF

V gene: TRBV3-1/TRBV3-2
J gene: TRBJ1-1
clone size: -
D gene: -
CDR3 DNA: TGTGCCAGCAGCCAAGGGACAGCGAACACTGAAGCTTTCTTT
CDR3 protein: CASSQGTANTEAFF

V gene: TRBV11-2
J gene: TRBJ2-7
clone size: -
D gene: TRBD2
CDR3 DNA: TGTGCCAGCAGCCGCCAGACCTCGGGGGGGTCCTACGAGCAGTACTTC
CDR3 protein: CASSRQTSGGSYEQYF

V gene: TRBV6-5
J gene: TRBJ2-5
clone size: -
D gene: -
CDR3 DNA: TGTGCCAGCACCCAACTCGAGACCCAGTACTTC
CDR3 protein: CASTQLETQYF

V gene: TRBV6-5
J gene: TRBJ1-4
clone size: -
D gene: TRBD1
CDR3 DNA: TGTGCCAGCACAAATTTCCAGGGGGGAAATGAAAAACTGTTTTTT
CDR3 protein: CASTNFQGGNEKLFF

V gene: TRBV13
J gene: TRBJ2-3
clone size: -
D gene: -
CDR3 DNA: TGTGCCAGCAGCGCAGCGGATACGCAGTATTTT
CDR3 protein: CASSAADTQYF